The 13 T cell receptor beta chains presented below share a single source sample, sequenced in a study of control samples from healthy donors and cancer patients. Measured with immunoSEQ multiplex PCR; TCRdb has only the in-frame clones, and not every one. The table records 130,000 or so clones, around 87% of them present only once. Sequencing was performed on blood. The source of these receptors is a middle-aged man in good health.

J is TRBJ1-5 and V is TRBV6-1; the D is unclear. This CDR3 contains 14 residues. Germline values: CDR1 MNHNS, CDR2 SASEGT. The germline V and J ends were trimmed by 0 bases and 5 bases, with 8 bases remaining between them. This chain's CDR3 is CASSEAGSYQPQHF. The DNA for the CDR3 is TGTGCCAGCAGTGAAGCAGGGTCTTATCAGCCCCAGCATTTT.

The chain combines TRBV7-3 with TRBJ2-3, with a possible D match to TRBD2 (5 bases). Germline CDR1 and CDR2: SGHTA and FQGTGA. CDR3 size: 15 residues. The ends were cut back, 5 bases at V and 2 bases at J, with 14 bases in the middle. The CDR3 protein is CASSRTWASTDTQYF. The CDR3 nucleotides read TGTGCCAGCAGCCGGACTTGGGCTTCCACAGATACGCAGTATTTT.

The J gene is TRBJ2-3, the V gene TRBV11-3; TRBD1 matches 7 bases. Germline V gene data show CDR1 as SGHNT and CDR2 as YENEEA. This CDR3 is built from 16 residues. The V and J ends lost 4 bases and 0 bases, in that order; junction bases with no gene match: 7. Written as DNA, the CDR3 is TGTGCCAGCAGCTCCGGACAGGTCGCTAGCACAGATACGCAGTATTTT. Its translation is CASSSGQVASTDTQYF.

In this sample, this clone turned up once. The J gene is TRBJ2-2, the V gene TRBV27; D unclear. CDR1 and CDR2 from the germline V gene are MNHEY and SMNVEV (reference sequence). Trimming left V 7 bases short and J 1 base short, with 16 bases between. The CDR3 extends over 16 amino acids. CDR3 sequence reads: CASTSADTWNTGELFF. CDR3 DNA: TGTGCCAGCACCTCCGCCGACACCTGGAACACCGGGGAGCTGTTTTTT.

The J gene is TRBJ1-6, the V gene TRBV6-2 or TRBV6-3, with D perhaps TRBD1 (5 bases). V was trimmed by 2 bases and J by 11 bases, leaving 13 bases between them. The CDR3 extends over 14 amino acids. CDR1 and CDR2 (germline): MNHEY, SVGEGT. This chain's CDR3 is CASSYVGDRTPLHF. The CDR3 DNA follows: TGTGCCAGCAGTTACGTAGGGGATAGGACACCCCTCCACTTT.

The chain links TRBV19 to TRBJ1-2; the D gene is possibly TRBD1 (6 bases). V lost 7 bases and J 2 bases, leaving 20 bases between the germline ends. The CDR3 has 16 amino acids. The germline gives CDR1 LNHDA, CDR2 SQIVND (reference sequence). The CDR3 loop is CASTHLGGGLNYGYTF. CDR3 DNA: TGTGCCAGTACCCACCTGGGTGGGGGGCTGAACTATGGCTACACCTTC.

The rearrangement links TRBV6-6 to TRBJ2-3, with D perhaps assigned TRBD1 or TRBD2 (6 bases each). The V end was cut by 3 bases, the J end by 0 bases, with 13 bases between. CDR3 length equals 16 residues. The V gene's germline CDR1 is MNHNY and CDR2 SVGAGI (reference sequence). CDR3 region: CASSYVGGASTDTQYF. The CDR3 DNA follows: TGTGCCAGCAGTTATGTGGGGGGCGCTAGCACAGATACGCAGTATTTT.

The rearrangement links TRBV29-1 to TRBJ1-2, with 7 nucleotides matching TRBD1. This CDR3 has 12 amino acids. CDR1 is SQVTM and CDR2 is ANQGSEA in the germline V gene. V lost 7 bases and J lost 4; bases outside the gene matches: 6. CDR3 protein: CSAQGTAYGYTF. The CDR3 nucleotides read TGCAGCGCCCAGGGGACAGCCTATGGCTACACCTTC.

This clone has just one count. The chain employs TRBV29-1 and TRBJ2-5; TRBD1 might be the D (6 bases). Trimming removed 7 bases from V and 2 bases from J, with 17 bases in between. Germline CDR1 reads SQVTM; CDR2 reads ANQGSEA. This CDR3 spans 14 amino acids. CDR3 coding DNA: TGCAGCGGTAAATTGGACAGTAATCAAGAGACCCAGTACTTC. Translated, it gives CSGKLDSNQETQYF.

The chain couples TRBV7-9 to TRBJ2-2, with D perhaps matching TRBD1 (6 bases). The V gene's germline CDR1 is SEHNR and CDR2 FQNEAQ (reference sequence). CDR3 length: 17 residues. The V and J ends lost 1 base and 4 bases respectively, with 16 bases between them. DNA for the CDR3: TGTGCCAGCAGCTTAGGAGCCAGAGGGGGTTCCACCGGGGAGCTGTTTTTT. Amino acids: CASSLGARGGSTGELFF. Using reference TRBV7-9 and TRBJ2-2 for the parts outside the CDR3, the full variable domain is DTGVSQNPRHKITKRGQNVTFRCDPISEHNRLYWYRQTLGQGPEFLTYFQNEAQLEKSRLLSDRFSAERPKGSFSTLEIQRTEQGDSAMYLCASSLGARGGSTGELFFGEGSRLTVL.

This clone has just one count. The rearrangement uses TRBV10-3 and TRBJ1-5, with TRBD1 matching over 11 bases. The junction had 5 bases not matched to a gene; V was cut back by 5 bases and J by 5 bases. The CDR3 totals 15 residues. Germline CDR1 is ENHRY and CDR2 is SYGVKD. The CDR3 loop reads CAISPGQGVDQPQHF. The CDR3 nucleotides read TGTGCCATCAGTCCGGGACAGGGGGTGGATCAGCCCCAGCATTTT.

This chain connects TRBV14 to TRBJ1-2; the D is unclear. Germline V lookup: CDR1 SGHDN, CDR2 FVKESK. Between the trimmed V and J ends, which lost 0 bases and 4 bases, there was a span of 15 bases. The CDR3 has 16 amino acids. The CDR3, as DNA: TGTGCCAGCAGCCAAGATGTAACAGCGAGCGCCTATGGCTACACCTTC. Translation: CASSQDVTASAYGYTF.

The chain combines TRBV2 with TRBJ2-3, with D possibly TRBD2 on 7 matching bases. The ends were cut back, 9 bases at V and 3 bases at J, with 13 bases in the middle. CDR3 length: 13 residues. Per germline, CDR1 SNHLY and CDR2 FYNNEI. CDR3 sequence: CARSRGGTDTQYF. As DNA, the CDR3 is TGTGCCAGATCGAGGGGGGGGACAGATACGCAGTATTTT.